The 32 T cell receptor beta chains presented below share a single source sample, sequenced in a study of blood T cell repertoires in COVID-19. Produced via immunoSEQ multiplex PCR; TCRdb's table is partial and in-frame only. The sample lists fewer than 65,000 clones; 83% were seen once. The sequencing input was peripheral blood. The receptors stem from a human donor in a cohort sampled during active COVID-19.

This clone was observed a single time. The rearrangement joins TRBV11-2 to TRBJ2-1, with TRBD2 matching over 9 bases. The CDR3 sequence is 15 residues long. Trimming took 2 bases from V and 4 from J; bases not matched to a gene: 3. The germline gives CDR1 SGHAT, CDR2 FQNNGV. CDR3 DNA: TGTGCCAGCAGCTTACTAGCGGGGCAGTACAATGAGCAGTTCTTC. It yields the protein CASSLLAGQYNEQFF.

To note about this clone: Other DNA sequences in the sample encode the same CDR3. This rearrangement joins TRBV5-1 to TRBJ2-7, with TRBD1 matching 11 bases. This CDR3 region has 15 residues. Losses at the gene ends were 0 bases for V and 2 bases for J; bases not matched to a gene: 1. In germline, CDR1 is SGHRS, CDR2 YFSETQ. In DNA, the CDR3 is TGCGCCAGCAGCTTGGGGGACAGGGGGGCCTACGAGCAGTACTTC. It translates to CASSLGDRGAYEQYF.

This clone was found once. The CDR3 reads CATSRVRDYFTYGYTF. CDR3 nucleotides: TGTGCCACCAGCAGAGTCCGCGACTACTTTACCTATGGCTACACCTTC. The gene calls are TRBV15 and TRBJ1-2; no definite D call. Deletions cut 1 base from V and 4 bases from J, with 16 bases between. The CDR3 covers 16 residues. The germline gives CDR1 LNHNV, CDR2 YYDKDF (reference sequence).

This clone showed up just a few times. This chain links TRBV28 with TRBJ2-5; the match to TRBD1 covers 7 bases. Trimming took 6 bases from V and 5 from J; bases not matched to a gene: 6. The CDR3 is 13 residues long. CDR1 and CDR2 (germline): MDHEN, SYDVKM. The CDR3 DNA reads TGTGCCAGCAGCCCGACAGGGACGGAGACCCAGTACTTC. Translated: CASSPTGTETQYF.

The chain combines TRBV24-1 with TRBJ2-7; 7 positions match TRBD1. Trimming cost V 4 bases and J 4 bases; bases outside gene matches: 6. The length of the CDR3 is 14 residues. Per the germline V gene, CDR1 is KGHDR and CDR2 is SFDVKD. The CDR3 sequence: CATSDPRQGYEQYF. CDR3 DNA sequence: TGTGCCACCAGTGACCCAAGACAGGGTTACGAGCAGTACTTC.

This chain connects TRBV7-2 to TRBJ2-2; 14 nucleotides match TRBD2. This CDR3 has 18 amino acids. The V gene's germline CDR1 is SGHTA and CDR2 FQGNSA. The J segment lost 2 bases and the V segment lost 3 bases, leaving 5 bases of the junction unmatched. Written as DNA, the CDR3 is TGTGCCAGCAGCTTGCCGGGACTAGCGGGAGATAACACCGGGGAGCTGTTTTTT. Translating it yields CASSLPGLAGDNTGELFF.

The V and J genes are TRBV7-2 and TRBJ2-5; TRBD2 aligns across 7 bases. The germline V gene encodes CDR1 SGHTA and CDR2 FQGNSA. The ends lost 6 bases at V and 3 bases at J; junction bases unmatched: 4. The CDR3 covers 13 residues. The CDR3 sequence: CASSAGVKETQYF. Here the CDR3 DNA reads TGTGCCAGCAGTGCGGGGGTTAAAGAGACCCAGTACTTC.

Notes on this clone: Other DNA sequences in this specimen translate into the identical CDR3. This chain joins TRBV28 and TRBJ2-7; 10 positions agree with TRBD1. The germline V gene has CDR1 MDHEN and CDR2 SYDVKM. This CDR3 region has 17 residues. With 7 bases clipped from V and 3 bases from J, the junction kept 15 bases outside the gene matches. CDR3 DNA: TGTGCCAGCACCCAGGTAGCCGGGACAGGGGCAGGCTACGAGCAGTACTTC. Residues: CASTQVAGTGAGYEQYF.

The chain employs TRBV5-5 and TRBJ1-2; a weak D match, TRBD1 (6 bases). Trimming left V 4 bases short and J 5 bases short, with 21 bases between. This CDR3 region has 16 residues. Per the germline V gene, CDR1 is SGHKS and CDR2 is YYEKEE (reference sequence). Written as DNA, the CDR3 is TGTGCCAGCAGCGATAAACAGGGAGGGGTTTCTTATGGCTACACCTTC. Encoded protein: CASSDKQGGVSYGYTF.

The CDR3 DNA reads as TGTGCCAGCAGCAATTTACAGGGGGCTTGGTATGAGCAGTTCTTC. Its translation is CASSNLQGAWYEQFF. The chain couples TRBV21-1 to TRBJ2-1; the D call in the table, TRBD1, was not verified against the DNA. TRBV21-1 counts as a pseudogene. The CDR3 is 15 amino acids.

This chain links TRBV28 with TRBJ1-3, with 7 bases aligning to TRBD1. The V segment lost 4 bases and the J segment 1 base; nucleotides outside the gene matches: 13. The germline gives CDR1 MDHEN, CDR2 SYDVKM. The CDR3 runs 18 residues. The CDR3 spells CASSSTETGTHSGNTIYF. The CDR3 coding sequence is TGTGCCAGCAGTTCCACCGAGACAGGGACCCATTCTGGAAACACCATATATTTT.

The rearrangement links TRBV7-2 to TRBJ2-3; D is possibly TRBD2 (5 bases). The V end lost 5 bases, the J end lost 5 bases, and 20 bases lay between the germline ends. The CDR3 is 16 amino acids. CDR1 SGHTA and CDR2 FQGNSA come from the germline V gene. CDR3 bases: TGTGCCAGCAGCCGTGGGTCTAGCAGAATATTAGATACGCAGTATTTT. It encodes CASSRGSSRILDTQYF.

The rearrangement joins TRBV5-1 to TRBJ2-7, with TRBD1 matching 10 bases. The CDR3 sequence is 15 residues long. Germline-derived CDR1 and CDR2 are SGHRS and YFSETQ. J lost 6 bases, V lost 0 bases, and 6 bases had no gene match. The CDR3 region is CASSLVGTGAVEQYF. The DNA for the CDR3 is TGCGCCAGCAGCTTGGTCGGGACAGGGGCCGTCGAGCAGTACTTC.

The chain links TRBV4-1 to TRBJ2-7; D unclear. CDR3 length equals 16 residues. V was pared by 1 base and J by 7 bases, with 20 bases between. The germline CDR1 and CDR2 sequences are MGHRA and YSYEKL. CDR3 sequence: CASSQVRPGYPTEQYF. Written as DNA, the CDR3 is TGCGCCAGCAGCCAAGTGAGGCCCGGGTACCCTACTGAGCAGTACTTC.

The gene calls are TRBV6-2 or TRBV6-3 and TRBJ2-5, with a weak D call TRBD1 (6 bases). The germline gives CDR1 MNHEY, CDR2 SVGEGT. This CDR3 has 15 amino acids. V lost 7 bases and J lost 2, with 17 bases in between. The CDR3 nucleotides are TGTGCCAGCACCCCCCGGACAGCAATACAAGAGACCCAGTACTTC. This translates into CASTPRTAIQETQYF.

The chain couples TRBV5-5 to TRBJ2-1; TRBD1 agrees at 7 bases. Looked up from germline, CDR1 is SGHKS and CDR2 is YYEKEE (reference sequence). J was trimmed by 3 bases and V by 3 bases; bases with no gene match: 9. CDR3 length: 16 amino acids. The CDR3 DNA reads TGTGCCAGCAGCTGGCAGGGGGAGACAAACTACAATGAGCAGTTCTTC. Its protein product is CASSWQGETNYNEQFF.

The chain links TRBV5-1 to TRBJ2-3; 7 bases align to TRBD2. V trimming: 2 bases; J trimming: 0 bases; junction bases outside the gene matches: 3. The CDR3 totals 15 residues. CDR1 and CDR2 (germline): SGHRS, YFSETQ. The CDR3: CASSLAGRSTDTQYF. The DNA for the CDR3 is TGCGCCAGCAGCTTAGCGGGGCGGAGCACAGATACGCAGTATTTT.

DNA for the CDR3: TGTGCCAGCCGGGACAAGGTCTCTTCTGGGGCCAACGTCCTGACTTTC. It translates to CASRDKVSSGANVLTF. J is TRBJ2-6 and V is TRBV2; D is perhaps TRBD1 (6 bases). There are 16 residues in the CDR3. V lost 8 bases, J lost 1 base, and 15 bases lay in between. Germline loops: CDR1 SNHLY, CDR2 FYNNEI.

CDR3 coding DNA: TGTGCCAGCAGCAGGCGGACAGGGAATAGCAATCAGCCCCAGCATTTT. Its protein product is CASSRRTGNSNQPQHF. The chain carries TRBV7-8 and TRBJ1-5; the match to TRBD1 covers 8 bases. There are 16 residues in the CDR3. Looked up from germline, CDR1 is SGHVS and CDR2 is FQNEAQ. Trimming took 5 bases from V and 0 from J; bases not matched to a gene: 6. Drawing the rest from reference TRBV7-8 and TRBJ1-5, the complete variable domain is GAGVSQSPRYKVAKRGQDVALRCDPISGHVSLFWYQQALGQGPEFLTYFQNEAQLDKSGLPSDRFFAERPEGSVSTLKIQRTQQEDSAVYLCASSRRTGNSNQPQHFGDGTRLSIL.

The CDR3 DNA follows: TGTGCCAGCAGCCTAGGGATTGGGGGAGGGGATGGCTACACCTTC. This encodes CASSLGIGGGDGYTF. This chain joins TRBV2 and TRBJ1-2; possibly TRBD1 for D (5 bases). The CDR3 runs 15 residues. Germline loops: CDR1 SNHLY, CDR2 FYNNEI. V lost 6 bases and J 6 bases, leaving 20 bases between the germline ends.

The chain couples TRBV12-5 to TRBJ2-5; D is perhaps TRBD1 (5 bases). Germline CDR1 is LGHNT and CDR2 is FRNRAP. This CDR3 has 15 residues. Between the trimmed V and J ends, which lost 6 bases and 4 bases, there was a span of 18 bases. In DNA form, the CDR3 reads TGTGCTAGTGGCCATCCCTCAGGGCTGACAGAGACCCAGTACTTC. It yields the protein CASGHPSGLTETQYF.

This clone showed up just a few times. V gene TRBV19 combines with J gene TRBJ2-3; D gene uncertain. The CDR3 consists of 15 residues. V gave up 4 bases and J gave up 1 base, with 12 bases separating them. CDR1 is LNHDA and CDR2 is SQIVND in the germline V gene (reference sequence). The CDR3 sequence is CASSTTSRGTDTQYF. CDR3 bases: TGTGCCAGTAGTACCACCTCCCGCGGCACAGATACGCAGTATTTT. The variable domain in full, with the rest retrieved from reference TRBV19 and TRBJ2-3, is DGGITQSPKYLFRKEGQNVTLSCEQNLNHDAMYWYRQDPGQGLRLIYYSQIVNDFQKGDIAEGYSVSREKKESFPLTVTSAQKNPTAFYLCASSTTSRGTDTQYFGPGTRLTVL.

The chain has TRBV14 and TRBJ2-7, with D uncertain. The CDR3 extends over 13 amino acids. The ends were cut back, 1 base at V and 0 bases at J, with 4 bases in the middle. The V gene's germline CDR1 is SGHDN and CDR2 FVKESK. CDR3 loop: CASSQADSYEQYF. In nucleotides, the CDR3 is TGTGCCAGCAGCCAAGCAGACTCCTACGAGCAGTACTTC.

V gene TRBV30 combines with J gene TRBJ2-1, with D possibly being TRBD2 (7 bases). With 4 bases removed from V and 3 bases from J, the gap between germline ends came to 13 bases. The germline gives CDR1 GTSNPN, CDR2 SVGIG (reference sequence). The CDR3 loop spans 14 amino acids. The CDR3 sequence: CAWNPGGLYNEQFF. The CDR3, as DNA: TGTGCCTGGAACCCGGGGGGCCTCTACAATGAGCAGTTCTTC.

V is TRBV14 and J is TRBJ1-4, with D possibly TRBD1 on 5 matching bases. Trimming removed 4 bases at V and 0 bases at J, with 15 bases between. Germline V gene sequence: CDR1 SGHDN, CDR2 FVKESK. CDR3 length: 17 residues. The CDR3 protein is CASSPARGGSTNEKLFF. CDR3 nucleotides: TGTGCCAGCAGCCCGGCTCGGGGGGGATCAACTAATGAAAAACTGTTTTTT.

The chain carries TRBV11-2 and TRBJ2-2, with a weak D call TRBD1 (6 bases). Germline loops: CDR1 SGHAT, CDR2 FQNNGV. Trimming cost V 3 bases and J 5 bases, with 10 bases left between them. The CDR3 length is 14 residues. The CDR3 DNA follows: TGTGCCAGCAGCTTGACAGGTCAAACCGGGGAGCTGTTTTTT. Translation gives CASSLTGQTGELFF.

This chain connects TRBV12-3 or TRBV12-4 to TRBJ1-5; D not resolved. CDR3 size: 13 residues. The V end lost 3 bases, the J end lost 4 bases, and 7 bases lay between the germline ends. Here the CDR3 reads CASSLAGNQPQHF. The CDR3, as DNA: TGTGCCAGCAGTTTGGCCGGGAATCAGCCCCAGCATTTT.

The chain is built from TRBV10-3 and TRBJ2-4; 8 bases are a match to TRBD1. With 6 bases clipped from V and 0 bases from J, the junction kept 4 bases outside the gene matches. Germline CDR1 ENHRY, CDR2 SYGVKD. The CDR3 totals 15 residues. This CDR3 is CAISDTGGAKNIQYF. The DNA of the CDR3 is TGTGCCATCAGCGATACAGGGGGAGCCAAAAACATTCAGTACTTC.

A remark on this clone: Germline is not matched at one junction end, which may reflect a read error. The rearrangement links TRBV19 to TRBJ2-7, with 9 bases aligning to TRBD1. The V gene's germline CDR1 is LNHDA and CDR2 SQIVND (reference sequence). CDR3 length equals 13 residues. CDR3 nucleotides: TGTGCCATTAGTAAAGACAGGGGGACCGAGCAGTACTTC. As protein: CAISKDRGTEQYF.

The chain recombines TRBV27 with TRBJ2-2; perhaps TRBD1 as D (7 bases). CDR1 is MNHEY and CDR2 is SMNVEV in the germline V gene (reference sequence). The germline V and J ends were trimmed by 3 bases and 6 bases, with 14 bases remaining between them. The CDR3 spans 15 residues. CDR3 DNA sequence: TGTGCCAGCAGTTTTGTTTCCAGGGGGGCCGGGGAGCTGTTTTTT. This translates into CASSFVSRGAGELFF.

This clone was counted a few times. The chain is built from TRBV24-1 and TRBJ1-1; a weak D match, TRBD1 (6 bases). The CDR3 contains 14 residues. CDR1 and CDR2 from the germline V gene are KGHDR and SFDVKD. V was clipped by 9 bases and J by 1 base, with 14 bases between them. CDR3: CATGGTGGNTEAFF. The CDR3 region has the DNA TGTGCCACCGGGGGCACTGGTGGGAACACTGAAGCTTTCTTT.

The table lists this clone with a count of one. V and J are TRBV4-3 and TRBJ1-2; D perhaps matches TRBD1 (6 bases). The germline V and J ends were trimmed by 0 bases and 7 bases, with 18 bases remaining between them. Germline-derived CDR1 and CDR2 are LGHNA and YSLEER. The CDR3 runs to 16 residues. The chain's CDR3 is CASSQDTNRVFIGYTF. DNA for the CDR3: TGCGCCAGCAGCCAAGATACGAACAGGGTCTTCATTGGCTACACCTTC.